A single sample gave rise to the 30 T cell receptor beta chains below, sequenced in a study of CD4 T cells in relation to SARS-CoV-2 and coronaviruses (dated by TCRdb to the early 2020s). Receptor amplification or capture employed the immunoSEQ multiplex PCR assay. This immuneACCESS table, as held by TCRdb, lists in-frame sequences with V and J called but not all clones. Of the missing ones, under half trace to an unresolved V gene in checked studies; the others have no known cause. This sample holds some 21,000 clones; approximately 84% were observed only once. The ten largest clones add up to 16% of the sample. Antigens for these TCRs are unknown. CD4+ T cells from unexposed donors were collected before the COVID-19 pandemic (2011-2018). Following 10 days of culture, the EasySep CD4+ T cell isolation kit was used to isolate CD4+ T cells. Source material: CD4+ T cells from PBMCs, cultured in vitro. All receptors derive from a human donor in good health.

Here the CDR3 reads CASSGMFSGNEQFF. The CDR3 nucleotides are TGTGCCAGCAGCGGAATGTTTTCGGGCAATGAGCAGTTCTTC. The chain has TRBV7-9 and TRBJ2-1; unclear D gene. CDR1 and CDR2 from the germline V gene are SEHNR and FQNEAQ (reference sequence). Trimming cost V 5 bases and J 6 bases, with 14 bases left between them. The CDR3 has 14 residues.

This clone is labeled as medium-sized (0.01 to 0.1%). The rearrangement links TRBV3-1 (or the pseudogene TRBV3-2) to TRBJ1-2; D is undetermined. This CDR3 comprises 14 residues. The germline CDR1 and CDR2 sequences are LGHDT and YNNKEL (reference sequence). Trimming removed 0 bases at V and 8 bases at J, with 13 bases between. For the CDR3, the DNA is TGTGCCAGCAGCCAAGATTTTCGTCAGCTAGGCTACACCTTC. Translated: CASSQDFRQLGYTF.

The rearrangement uses TRBV19 and TRBJ2-2; no reliable D call. V was clipped by 7 bases and J by 5 bases, with 11 bases between them. The germline V gene has CDR1 LNHDA and CDR2 SQIVND (reference sequence). The CDR3 consists of 13 residues. In nucleotides, the CDR3 is TGTGCCAGTATGGGATCCAGTACCGGGGAGCTGTTTTTT. Translating gives CASMGSSTGELFF.

The gene calls are TRBV7-3 and TRBJ2-1; 9 bases map to TRBD2. Germline V CDR1 and CDR2: SGHTA, FQGTGA. This CDR3 region has 15 residues. The trim removed 5 bases at V and 8 bases at J, leaving 10 bases unmatched. The CDR3 bases are TGTGCCAGCAGCCCTCAGACTAGCGGTTTGGATGAGCAGTTCTTC. Residues: CASSPQTSGLDEQFF.

The chain carries TRBV7-3 and TRBJ2-1; 7 nucleotides line up with TRBD2. The V gene's germline CDR1 is SGHTA and CDR2 FQGTGA. This CDR3 has 15 amino acids. V gave up 6 bases and J gave up 5 bases; unmatched junction bases: 10. Written as DNA, the CDR3 is TGTGCCAGCAGTCTCGGGGGACTATCGAACAATGAGCAGTTCTTC. Its protein product is CASSLGGLSNNEQFF.

The rearrangement uses TRBV5-1 and TRBJ2-3; no definite D call. V was trimmed by 3 bases and J by 1 base, leaving 6 bases between them. This CDR3 has 13 residues. Germline CDR1 reads SGHRS; CDR2 reads YFSETQ. The CDR3 DNA follows: TGCGCCAGCAGCTGGAAGGGCACAGATACGCAGTATTTT. It specifies CASSWKGTDTQYF. Variable domain in full (rest from reference TRBV5-1 and TRBJ2-3): KAGVTQTPRYLIKTRGQQVTLSCSPISGHRSVSWYQQTPGQGLQFLFEYFSETQRNKGNFPGRFSGRQFSNSRSEMNVSTLELGDSALYLCASSWKGTDTQYFGPGTRLTVL.

The J gene is TRBJ1-2, the V gene TRBV3-1 (or the pseudogene TRBV3-2); tentative D call: TRBD1 (6 bases). This CDR3 spans 17 amino acids. Germline CDR1 LGHDT, CDR2 YNNKEL (reference sequence). The V end lost 0 bases, the J end lost 6 bases, and 20 bases lay between the germline ends. The CDR3 bases are TGTGCCAGCAGCCAAGATTTCCACAGGGCGGATAAAAATGGCTACACCTTC. The encoded protein is CASSQDFHRADKNGYTF.

This chain uses TRBV28 with TRBJ2-1; the match to TRBD2 covers 9 bases. Germline V gene lookup returns CDR1 MDHEN and CDR2 SYDVKM. V was pared by 7 bases and J by 5 bases, with 3 bases of the junction left unmatched. The CDR3 loop spans 13 amino acids. In DNA form, the CDR3 reads TGTGCCAGCAAACTAGCGGGCAACAATGAGCAGTTCTTC. This codes for CASKLAGNNEQFF.

The chain couples TRBV20-1 to TRBJ1-5; unclear D gene. The germline V gene encodes CDR1 DFQATT and CDR2 SNEGSKA (reference sequence). The CDR3 length is 15 residues. The V and J ends lost 3 bases and 0 bases respectively, with 12 bases between them. CDR3 DNA sequence: TGCAGTGCTAGTTCCGGAGGAAATAGCAATCAGCCCCAGCATTTT. This translates into CSASSGGNSNQPQHF.

This CDR3 is CSIGPGGAEAFF. CDR3 sequence (DNA): TGCAGCATAGGACCGGGTGGGGCTGAAGCTTTCTTT. This chain joins TRBV29-1 and TRBJ1-1; D gene unclear. This CDR3 comprises 12 residues. Per the germline V gene, CDR1 is SQVTM and CDR2 is ANQGSEA. The V and J ends lost 8 bases and 6 bases respectively, with 16 bases between them.

The rearrangement links TRBV27 to TRBJ2-7, with D unclear. This CDR3 is built from 14 residues. V lost 2 bases to trimming and J lost 4 bases, with 12 bases between them. CDR1 is MNHEY and CDR2 is SMNVEV in the germline V gene (reference sequence). This CDR3 is CASSLGSLGYEQYF. As DNA, the CDR3 is TGTGCCAGCAGTTTAGGTTCGTTGGGATACGAGCAGTACTTC.

The chain combines TRBV10-3 with TRBJ2-7; TRBD1 might be the D (8 bases). Trimming cost V 5 bases and J 5 bases, with 16 bases left between them. The V gene's germline CDR1 is ENHRY and CDR2 SYGVKD. There are 14 residues in the CDR3. The CDR3 coding sequence is TGTGCCATCAGTCTGACAGGGGAGGGAAACGAGCAGTACTTC. Translated: CAISLTGEGNEQYF.

This clone came up once. V is TRBV6-6 and J is TRBJ2-7, with D perhaps matching TRBD1 or TRBD2 (6 bases each). Trimming took off 6 bases at V and 9 bases at J, with 24 bases between the two ends. The CDR3 has 15 amino acids. Germline CDR1 reads MNHNY; CDR2 reads SVGAGI (reference sequence). CDR3 region: CASSSTGGDNTRQYF. As DNA, the CDR3 is TGTGCCAGCAGCAGTACTGGAGGGGACAATACGAGGCAGTACTTC.

J is TRBJ1-3 and V is TRBV18; D gene unclear. V was trimmed by 2 bases and J by 0 bases, leaving 17 bases between them. This CDR3 comprises 18 residues. CDR1 KGHSH and CDR2 LQKENI come from the germline V gene. The CDR3 DNA sequence: TGTGCCAGCTCACCAGTTTTCTATTTACAACTCTCTGGAAACACCATATATTTT. This gives the protein CASSPVFYLQLSGNTIYF.

This chain links TRBV7-9 with TRBJ2-3; 11 positions match TRBD2. The CDR3 is 16 residues long. V lost 6 bases, J lost 6 bases, and 11 bases stayed unmatched. Germline CDR1 is SEHNR and CDR2 is FQNEAQ (reference sequence). CDR3 protein: CASRSGLAGPGDTQYF. The CDR3 DNA follows: TGTGCCAGCAGGAGTGGACTAGCGGGCCCGGGTGATACGCAGTATTTT.

This chain joins TRBV4-1 and TRBJ2-3; D might be TRBD1 (5 bases). The CDR3 consists of 16 residues. Germline values: CDR1 MGHRA, CDR2 YSYEKL. V lost 2 bases and J lost 0, with 12 bases in between. In DNA form, the CDR3 reads TGCGCCAGCAGCCAACGACAGTTCACTAGCACAGATACGCAGTATTTT. Its translation is CASSQRQFTSTDTQYF.

The V gene is TRBV19, the J gene TRBJ1-5; TRBD1 aligns across 10 bases. Looked up from germline, CDR1 is LNHDA and CDR2 is SQIVND (reference sequence). CDR3 length: 13 amino acids. V shed 9 bases, J shed 4 bases, and the junction held 3 bases outside the gene matches. The DNA for the CDR3 is TGTGCCAGCGGACAGGGGGTGAATCAGCCCCAGCATTTT. Protein product: CASGQGVNQPQHF. Combining the CDR3 with reference TRBV19 and TRBJ1-5 gives the whole variable domain DGGITQSPKYLFRKEGQNVTLSCEQNLNHDAMYWYRQDPGQGLRLIYYSQIVNDFQKGDIAEGYSVSREKKESFPLTVTSAQKNPTAFYLCASGQGVNQPQHFGDGTRLSIL.

V usage is TRBV24-1 and J usage is TRBJ2-2; no firm D call. Germline V lookup: CDR1 KGHDR, CDR2 SFDVKD. CDR3 length: 14 amino acids. V lost 9 bases and J lost 6, with 16 bases in between. DNA of the CDR3: TGTGCCACCGGAAACCCCTCGGGTGCCGGGGAGCTGTTTTTT. Amino acids: CATGNPSGAGELFF.

The rearrangement uses TRBV7-3 and TRBJ1-5, with TRBD1 identical over 7 bases. The CDR3 loop spans 13 amino acids. After removal of 5 bases from V and 5 bases from J, the junction contained 3 bases not matched to a gene. Germline assignment: CDR1 SGHTA and CDR2 FQGTGA. CDR3 protein: CASSPGQHQPQHF. The DNA for the CDR3 is TGTGCCAGCAGCCCGGGACAGCATCAGCCCCAGCATTTT.

This clone turned up a few times. The chain combines TRBV6-1 with TRBJ2-7; D is perhaps TRBD2 (6 bases). CDR3 length: 16 residues. CDR1 and CDR2 (germline): MNHNS, SASEGT. V lost 3 bases, J lost 2 bases, and 17 bases lay in between. CDR3 sequence reads: CASSESVGSGPYEQYF. The CDR3, as DNA: TGTGCCAGCAGTGAGAGTGTGGGTAGCGGACCCTACGAGCAGTACTTC.

V gene TRBV19 combines with J gene TRBJ1-1; 7 positions agree with TRBD1. This CDR3 region has 16 residues. Per germline, CDR1 LNHDA and CDR2 SQIVND (reference sequence). The J segment lost 2 bases and the V segment lost 4 bases, leaving 10 bases of the junction unmatched. CDR3 nucleotide sequence: TGTGCCAGTAGTACCCTCCCCGGGACAGAAAACACTGAAGCTTTCTTT. Translation: CASSTLPGTENTEAFF. The full variable domain, completed using reference TRBV19 and TRBJ1-1, is DGGITQSPKYLFRKEGQNVTLSCEQNLNHDAMYWYRQDPGQGLRLIYYSQIVNDFQKGDIAEGYSVSREKKESFPLTVTSAQKNPTAFYLCASSTLPGTENTEAFFGQGTRLTVV.

The V gene is TRBV7-2, the J gene TRBJ2-1; 8 nucleotides match TRBD2. The CDR3 extends over 17 amino acids. V trimming: 5 bases; J trimming: 8 bases; junction bases outside the gene matches: 17. Per germline, CDR1 SGHTA and CDR2 FQGNSA. CDR3 residues: CASSPRSGSAIIDEQFF. The CDR3 DNA follows: TGTGCCAGCAGCCCCCGGAGCGGGAGCGCCATTATCGATGAGCAGTTCTTC.

This clone is labeled large (0.1 to 1%). This chain links TRBV6-2 or TRBV6-3 with TRBJ2-7; D uncertain. The CDR3 runs to 14 residues. Germline V gene sequence: CDR1 MNHEY, CDR2 SVGEGT. Trimming took 1 base from V and 7 from J, leaving 14 bases between them. The CDR3 is CASSYFRGSGEQYF. The CDR3 DNA follows: TGTGCCAGCAGTTACTTCCGCGGATCGGGTGAGCAGTACTTC.

V usage is TRBV2 and J usage is TRBJ1-5, with D possibly TRBD1 on 5 matching bases. The CDR3 length is 14 residues. CDR1 is SNHLY, CDR2 FYNNEI, per germline. Trimming left V 3 bases short and J 5 bases short, with 11 bases between. The DNA of the CDR3 is TGTGCCAGCAGTGACAGGGCACGGGATCAGCCCCAGCATTTT. Its translation is CASSDRARDQPQHF.

The chain is built from TRBV5-4 and TRBJ2-7, with D perhaps TRBD1 (6 bases). Germline lookup yields CDR1 SGHNT and CDR2 YYREEE (reference sequence). Deletions cut 1 base from V and 2 bases from J, with 10 bases between. The CDR3 length is 14 residues. The CDR3 nucleotides read TGTGCCAGCAGCTTGAGTCGGGACACCTACGAGCAGTACTTC. Encoded protein: CASSLSRDTYEQYF.

This clone was recorded once. The chain carries TRBV7-2 and TRBJ2-7, with TRBD2 identical over 12 bases. This CDR3 is 15 amino acids long. Germline V CDR1 and CDR2: SGHTA, FQGNSA. J was trimmed by 8 bases and V by 5 bases; bases with no gene match: 10. This chain's CDR3 is CASSLTGLAGHQQYF. The DNA of the CDR3 is TGTGCCAGCAGCCTAACCGGACTAGCGGGACATCAGCAGTACTTC.

The chain employs TRBV5-4 and TRBJ2-2; D gene unclear. CDR3 size: 12 residues. Per the germline V gene, CDR1 is SGHNT and CDR2 is YYREEE (reference sequence). The V end lost 4 bases, the J end lost 3 bases, and 4 bases lay between the germline ends. In DNA, the CDR3 is TGTGCCAGCAGCCTCGACACCGGGGAGCTGTTTTTT. Residues: CASSLDTGELFF.

V usage is TRBV13 and J usage is TRBJ2-1; D might be TRBD1 or TRBD2, each matching 5 bases. This CDR3 is 13 amino acids long. From germline, CDR1 is PRHDT and CDR2 FYEKMQ (reference sequence). Trimming cost V 7 bases and J 3 bases, with 10 bases left between them. In DNA form, the CDR3 reads TGTGCCAGCACCGAGGGGATCTACAATGAGCAGTTCTTC. This sequence encodes CASTEGIYNEQFF.

This clone has just one count. V gene TRBV4-1 combines with J gene TRBJ2-2, with unresolved D. The CDR3 extends over 15 amino acids. Germline CDR1 and CDR2: MGHRA and YSYEKL. V shed 0 bases and J shed 3 bases, with 8 bases lying between them. CDR3 nucleotide sequence: TGCGCCAGCAGCCAAGATGCCAGCTACACCGGGGAGCTGTTTTTT. Amino acid sequence: CASSQDASYTGELFF.

The chain links TRBV6-7 to TRBJ1-6, with D possibly TRBD1 on 6 matching bases. TRBV6-7 is designated an ORF whose function remains uncertain. This CDR3 region has 16 residues. The V end lost 0 bases, the J end lost 6 bases, and 12 bases lay between the germline ends. The CDR3 here is CASSYSRGGLNSPLHF. The CDR3 DNA reads TGTGCCAGCAGTTACTCCCGAGGGGGTCTTAATTCACCCCTCCACTTT.